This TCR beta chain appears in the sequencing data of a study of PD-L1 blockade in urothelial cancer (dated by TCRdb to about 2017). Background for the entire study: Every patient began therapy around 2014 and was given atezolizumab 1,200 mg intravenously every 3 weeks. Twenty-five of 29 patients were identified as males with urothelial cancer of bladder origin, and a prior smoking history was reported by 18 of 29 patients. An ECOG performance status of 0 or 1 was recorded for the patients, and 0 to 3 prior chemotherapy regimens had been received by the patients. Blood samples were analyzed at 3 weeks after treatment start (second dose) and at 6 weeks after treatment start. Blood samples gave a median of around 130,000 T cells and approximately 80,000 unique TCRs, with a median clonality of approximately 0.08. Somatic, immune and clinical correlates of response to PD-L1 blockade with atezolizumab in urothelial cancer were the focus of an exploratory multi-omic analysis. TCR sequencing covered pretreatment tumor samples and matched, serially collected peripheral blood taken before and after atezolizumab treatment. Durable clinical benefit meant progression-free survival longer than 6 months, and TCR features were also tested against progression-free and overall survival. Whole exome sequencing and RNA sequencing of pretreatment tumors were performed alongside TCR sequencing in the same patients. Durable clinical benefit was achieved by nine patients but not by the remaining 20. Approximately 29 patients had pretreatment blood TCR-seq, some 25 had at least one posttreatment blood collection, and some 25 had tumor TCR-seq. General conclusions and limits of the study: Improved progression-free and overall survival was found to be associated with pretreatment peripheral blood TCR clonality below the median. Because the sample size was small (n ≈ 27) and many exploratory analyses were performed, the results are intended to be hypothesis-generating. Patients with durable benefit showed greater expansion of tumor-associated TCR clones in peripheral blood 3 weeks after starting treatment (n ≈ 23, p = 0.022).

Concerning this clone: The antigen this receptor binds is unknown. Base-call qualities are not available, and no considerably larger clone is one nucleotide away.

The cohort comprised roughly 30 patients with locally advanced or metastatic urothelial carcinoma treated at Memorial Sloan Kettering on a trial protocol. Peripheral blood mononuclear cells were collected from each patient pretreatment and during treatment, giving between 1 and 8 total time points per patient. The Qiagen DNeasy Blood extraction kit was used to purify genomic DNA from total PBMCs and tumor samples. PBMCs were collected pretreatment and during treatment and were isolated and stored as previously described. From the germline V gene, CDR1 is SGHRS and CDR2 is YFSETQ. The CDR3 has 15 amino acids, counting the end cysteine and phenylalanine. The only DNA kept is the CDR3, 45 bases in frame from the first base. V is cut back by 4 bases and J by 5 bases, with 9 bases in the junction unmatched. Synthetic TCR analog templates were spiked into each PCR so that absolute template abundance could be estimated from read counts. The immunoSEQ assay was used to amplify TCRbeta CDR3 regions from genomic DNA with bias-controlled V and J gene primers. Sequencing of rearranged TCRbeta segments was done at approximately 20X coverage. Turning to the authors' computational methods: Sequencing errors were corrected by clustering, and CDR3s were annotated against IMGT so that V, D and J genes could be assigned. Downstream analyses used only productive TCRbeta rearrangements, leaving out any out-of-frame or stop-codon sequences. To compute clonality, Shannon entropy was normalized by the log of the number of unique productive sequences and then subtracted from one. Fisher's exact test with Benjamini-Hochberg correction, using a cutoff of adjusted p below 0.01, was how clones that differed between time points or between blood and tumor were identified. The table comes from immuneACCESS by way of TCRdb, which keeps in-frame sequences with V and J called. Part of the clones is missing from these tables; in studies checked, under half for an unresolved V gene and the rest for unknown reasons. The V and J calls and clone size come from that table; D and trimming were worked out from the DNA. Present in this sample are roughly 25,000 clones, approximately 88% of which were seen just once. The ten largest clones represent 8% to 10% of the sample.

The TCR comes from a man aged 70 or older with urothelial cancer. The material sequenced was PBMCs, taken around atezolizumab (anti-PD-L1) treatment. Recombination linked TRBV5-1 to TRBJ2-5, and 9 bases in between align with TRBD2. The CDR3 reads CASSNTAGGTETQYF. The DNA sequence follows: TGCGCCAGCAGCAATACAGCGGGAGGTACCGAGACCCAGTACTTC.